This T cell receptor (beta chain) was sequenced for a study of cytomegalovirus exposure and HLA in healthy donors. Study-wide results and limits: The study dropped some indistinguishable V segments, TRBV6-2 and TRBV6-3 among them.

CDR3 length: 13 residues. Germline CDR1 is MNHEY and CDR2 is SMNVEV (reference sequence). Between the trimmed V and J ends, which lost 6 bases and 4 bases, there was a span of 12 bases. On this clone: Its antigen is unidentified.

PCR used 60 Vbeta primers and 13 Jbeta primers. In the authors' methods: Later, an analysis found about 80 million unique TCR beta chains, and about 10 million of these were shared. Clones were read by immunoSEQ multiplex PCR, and TCRdb kept only the in-frame ones, dropping some. V and J calls and clone size are as listed in that table; D and trimming were resolved from the DNA. The profile covers some 99,000 clones, with roughly three quarters appearing a single time and 1.5% to 2.5% taken by the ten largest. Sequencing was done on a sample of PBMCs. The sequence was obtained from a middle-aged man in good health and CMV-seronegative. V is TRBV27 and J is TRBJ1-1, with a weak D call TRBD1 (5 bases). The CDR3 sequence is CASSYVGGTEAFF. The CDR3 DNA reads as TGTGCCAGCAGCTACGTGGGGGGCACTGAAGCTTTCTTT.